This TCR beta chain originates from a study of blood T cell repertoires in COVID-19. Overall study context: Acute and convalescent COVID-19 specimens originated in the United States, Italy and Spain.

Germline lookup yields CDR1 SGDLS and CDR2 YYNGEE. V dropped 3 bases and J dropped 4; count of bases not matched to a gene: 5. This CDR3 has 15 amino acids. Clones were read by immunoSEQ multiplex PCR, and TCRdb kept only the in-frame ones, dropping some. The data contain some 250,000 clones, 86% of them singletons. The genes are TRBV9 and TRBJ2-1, with 9 bases aligning to TRBD2. Sequencing was carried out using peripheral blood. The receptor's source is an older man with acute or convalescent COVID-19. The CDR3 here is CASSGAAGGYNEQFF. CDR3 coding DNA: TGTGCCAGCAGCGGTGCAGCGGGGGGATACAATGAGCAGTTCTTC. Full variable domain (outside the CDR3, taken from reference TRBV9 and TRBJ2-1): DSGVTQTPKHLITATGQRVTLRCSPRSGDLSVYWYQQSLDQGLQFLIQYYNGEERAKGNILERFSAQQFPDLHSELNLSSLELGDSALYFCASSGAAGGYNEQFFGPGTRLTVL.